The sequence of this T cell receptor (beta chain) was determined in a study of shared T cell receptors in the human thymus. Assay: immunoSEQ multiplex PCR; the TCRdb copy retains only in-frame clones and omits some. The sample holds 700,000 to 750,000 clones; approximately 85% are singletons and the top ten take over 0.008%. These same data were also listed under a study on human thymus T cells. That report notes: Each of the donors was a healthy Finnish infant who was undergoing open corrective cardiac surgery for congenital heart defects. In corrective heart surgery, resections were taken, and these provided the thymus tissue. What appeared biased in thymic and blood repertoires was the usage of V and J genes. Thymic repertoires from unrelated individuals overlapped highly, related research reported.

Sequencing used thymocytes. The receptor was isolated from a girl under three years old with a congenital heart defect.

CDR3 sequence reads: CASSRGHYNEQFF. The CDR3 DNA follows: TGTGCCAGCAGCCGCGGCCACTACAATGAGCAGTTCTTC. V usage is TRBV11-1 and J usage is TRBJ2-1, with D unclear. Germline V lookup: CDR1 SGHAT, CDR2 FQDESV (reference sequence). This CDR3 contains 13 residues. Trimming stripped 5 bases from V and 3 bases from J, with 8 bases between.